The rows below give T cell receptor beta chains drawn from one sample of a study of blood T cell repertoires in COVID-19. Profiled with immunoSEQ multiplex PCR; TCRdb holds only in-frame clones, not every one. The sample has 120,000 or so clones; around 83% are singletons. The sample consisted of peripheral blood. The source of these receptors is an older man with active or convalescent COVID-19. CDR3s include the opening cysteine and the closing phenylalanine or tryptophan. The order of the fields is CDR3 DNA, CDR3 protein, J gene, V gene, CDR3 length, D gene, clone size. A D gene is named only where the DNA matches it firmly. Clone size is given for some rows only: seen once, a few or many times, or a class if the clone is expanded.

CDR3 DNA: TGTGCCATCAGTGAGTGGACAGATAATTCACCCCTCCACTTT; CDR3 protein: CAISEWTDNSPLHF; J gene: TRBJ1-6; V gene: TRBV10-3; CDR3 length: 14; D gene: .; clone size: .
CDR3 DNA: TGTGCAAGTCGCTTAGTGGCAGGGCAGGCTTTCTTT; CDR3 protein: CASRLVAGQAFF; J gene: TRBJ1-1; V gene: TRBV12-2; CDR3 length: 12; D gene: .; clone size: .
CDR3 DNA: TGTGCCAGCAGCTTAGCCCGACAGGGGATGGAGTACTTC; CDR3 protein: CASSLARQGMEYF; J gene: TRBJ2-7; V gene: TRBV7-2; CDR3 length: 13; D gene: TRBD1; clone size: .
CDR3 DNA: TGTGCCAGCAGCCCCCGGACAGGTTACGAGCAGTACTTC; CDR3 protein: CASSPRTGYEQYF; J gene: TRBJ2-7; V gene: TRBV7-2; CDR3 length: 13; D gene: TRBD1; clone size: .
CDR3 DNA: TGCGCCAGCAGGAGGGACAGGGGAATGAACACTGAAGCTTTCTTT; CDR3 protein: CASRRDRGMNTEAFF; J gene: TRBJ1-1; V gene: TRBV23-1; CDR3 length: 15; D gene: TRBD1; clone size: .
CDR3 DNA: TGTGCCAGCAGCTTGGCAGGGGGCTCTGTGGAGCCCCAGCATTTT; CDR3 protein: CASSLAGGSVEPQHF; J gene: TRBJ1-5; V gene: TRBV5-8; CDR3 length: 15; D gene: TRBD1; clone size: .
CDR3 DNA: TGCAGTGCTAGTGATGGCCGGACGGGAAGCGAGCAGTACTTC; CDR3 protein: CSASDGRTGSEQYF; J gene: TRBJ2-7; V gene: TRBV20-1; CDR3 length: 14; D gene: .; clone size: .
CDR3 DNA: TGTGCCAGCAGCACCCGGGACAGGGGTGACTATCCTGAAGCTTTCTTT; CDR3 protein: CASSTRDRGDYPEAFF; J gene: TRBJ1-1; V gene: TRBV3-1/TRBV3-2; CDR3 length: 16; D gene: TRBD1; clone size: .
CDR3 DNA: TGTGCCAGCAGCCCAGGACAGTCGAGCTCTGGAAACACCATATATTTT; CDR3 protein: CASSPGQSSSGNTIYF; J gene: TRBJ1-3; V gene: TRBV3-1/TRBV3-2; CDR3 length: 16; D gene: .; clone size: .
CDR3 DNA: TGTGCCAGCAGCGTTCGAGCCGACTCAAACTATGGCTACACCTTC; CDR3 protein: CASSVRADSNYGYTF; J gene: TRBJ1-2; V gene: TRBV9; CDR3 length: 15; D gene: .; clone size: once
CDR3 DNA: TGCGCCAGCAGCCTCGGGAACCTCGGGGACGAGCAGTACTTC; CDR3 protein: CASSLGNLGDEQYF; J gene: TRBJ2-7; V gene: TRBV5-1; CDR3 length: 14; D gene: .; clone size: .
CDR3 DNA: TGTGCCAGCAGCCAAGTTGCGTCCGAGCAGTACTTC; CDR3 protein: CASSQVASEQYF; J gene: TRBJ2-7; V gene: TRBV3-1/TRBV3-2; CDR3 length: 12; D gene: .; clone size: .
CDR3 DNA: TGTGCCAGCAGCCCCTGGACAGGGGGCATTCACACTGAAGCTTTCTTT; CDR3 protein: CASSPWTGGIHTEAFF; J gene: TRBJ1-1; V gene: TRBV11-2; CDR3 length: 16; D gene: TRBD1; clone size: .
CDR3 DNA: TGTGCCAGCAGCATACCGGGACTAGGGGCCGAGACCCAGTACTTC; CDR3 protein: CASSIPGLGAETQYF; J gene: TRBJ2-5; V gene: TRBV3-1/TRBV3-2; CDR3 length: 15; D gene: TRBD2; clone size: .
CDR3 DNA: TGTGCCAGCAGCCAAGTCCTTCGACTAGCGGGGGGAGGAGATACGCAGTATTTT; CDR3 protein: CASSQVLRLAGGGDTQYF; J gene: TRBJ2-3; V gene: TRBV3-1/TRBV3-2; CDR3 length: 18; D gene: TRBD2; clone size: .
CDR3 DNA: TGTGCCAGCAGCTTGGAGGGGGCGAGAGGCTACACCTTC; CDR3 protein: CASSLEGARGYTF; J gene: TRBJ1-2; V gene: TRBV5-8; CDR3 length: 13; D gene: TRBD1; clone size: .
CDR3 DNA: TGTGCCAGCAGCTTATCAGGGGCTGAGACCCAGTACTTC; CDR3 protein: CASSLSGAETQYF; J gene: TRBJ2-5; V gene: TRBV7-9; CDR3 length: 13; D gene: .; clone size: .
CDR3 DNA: TGTGCCAGCAGCGTAACAGGCAGCACAGATACGCAGTATTTT; CDR3 protein: CASSVTGSTDTQYF; J gene: TRBJ2-3; V gene: TRBV9; CDR3 length: 14; D gene: .; clone size: .
CDR3 DNA: TGTGCCAGCAGTTGGGGAGGCACCGGGGAGCTGTTTTTT; CDR3 protein: CASSWGGTGELFF; J gene: TRBJ2-2; V gene: TRBV6-2/TRBV6-3; CDR3 length: 13; D gene: .; clone size: .
CDR3 DNA: TGTGCCAGCAGCTTAGGCCCCAGCGGGGGGATGGTTACGCAGTATTTT; CDR3 protein: CASSLGPSGGMVTQYF; J gene: TRBJ2-3; V gene: TRBV7-6; CDR3 length: 16; D gene: TRBD2; clone size: .
CDR3 DNA: TGTGCCAGCCTCTCGGGGGGTGGCACTGAAGCTTTCTTT; CDR3 protein: CASLSGGGTEAFF; J gene: TRBJ1-1; V gene: TRBV5-6; CDR3 length: 13; D gene: .; clone size: few
CDR3 DNA: TGTGCCAGCAGCCTGTTTGGGACAGGAAATCAGCCCCAGCATTTT; CDR3 protein: CASSLFGTGNQPQHF; J gene: TRBJ1-5; V gene: TRBV6-6; CDR3 length: 15; D gene: TRBD1; clone size: .